This T cell receptor beta chain was documented in a study of T cells in Graves' hyperthyroidism and ophthalmopathy. Study at large: Peripheral blood sampling occurred at initial diagnosis, before any treatment.

The investigators amplified TCR beta CDR3 regions from RNA transcripts. When the TCR CDR3 underwent first-round RT-PCR, the HTBI primer set was used. Using its own MiXCR run on the multiplex PCR reads, TCRdb lists one record per CDR3 protein. The sample lists about 500,000 distinct CDR3 sequences; approximately 15% were seen once. This clonotype was seen ten or more times. A patient was excluded if there was uncontrolled infection, other autoimmune disease, pregnancy or lactation. The PBMCs were taken from around 9 ml of fresh peripheral blood. Germline V gene lookup returns CDR1 SNHLY and CDR2 FYNNEI. The CDR3 extends over 13 amino acids. Deletions cut 0 bases from V and 6 bases from J, with 8 bases between.

The sequence was obtained from a woman between 18 and 30 years old with Graves' hyperthyroidism. The chain uses TRBV2 and TRBJ1-2; D gene unclear. What was sequenced was blood. CDR3 protein: CASSEALRDGYTF. The CDR3 coding sequence is TGTGCCAGCAGTGAAGCGCTTCGGGATGGCTACACCTTC.